These 4 T cell receptor beta chains originate from one sample sequenced in a study of control samples from healthy donors and cancer patients (dated by TCRdb to 2018 to 2020). The library was generated by the immunoSEQ multiplex PCR assay. TCRdb stores this immuneACCESS table with in-frame sequences only. Part of the clones is absent; in the studies checked, under half of the shortfall reflects unresolved V genes, and no reason is known for the rest. Counted in this sample were roughly 170,000 clones; about 93% of them appeared once. The ten largest clones represent about 1.5% of the sample. Sequencing was done on a sample of blood. These receptors all stem from a man younger than 35 in good health.

The DNA for the CDR3 is TGTGCCAGCAGTTTATTGGGACAGTACCCAGATACGCAGTATTTT. Translated, it gives CASSLLGQYPDTQYF. This chain joins TRBV28 and TRBJ2-3; 7 nucleotides match TRBD1. There are 15 residues in the CDR3. V lost 1 base, J lost 4 bases, and 5 bases stayed unmatched. Per germline, CDR1 MDHEN and CDR2 SYDVKM. Complete variable domain (other parts from reference TRBV28 and TRBJ2-3): DVKVTQSSRYLVKRTGEKVFLECVQDMDHENMFWYRQDPGLGLRLIYFSYDVKMKEKGDIPEGYSVSREKKERFSLILESASTNQTSMYLCASSLLGQYPDTQYFGPGTRLTVL.

The J gene is TRBJ1-1, the V gene TRBV12-5; TRBD1 aligns across 8 bases. V gave up 6 bases and J gave up 5 bases; unmatched junction bases: 8. CDR1 is LGHNT, CDR2 FRNRAP, per germline. This CDR3 has 14 amino acids. CDR3 DNA sequence: TGTGCTAGTGGCCCCGGGACAGGATTTACTGAAGCTTTCTTT. This codes for CASGPGTGFTEAFF.

In its sample, this clone was seen a few times. The chain joins TRBV9 to TRBJ1-5; TRBD1 agrees at 7 bases. The V segment lost 3 bases and the J segment 7 bases; nucleotides outside the gene matches: 4. The CDR3 sequence is 13 residues long. From germline, CDR1 is SGDLS and CDR2 YYNGEE. Written as DNA, the CDR3 is TGTGCCAGCAGCGCAGGGACAGTCCAGCCCCAGCATTTT. Its translation is CASSAGTVQPQHF. The full variable domain, completed using reference TRBV9 and TRBJ1-5, is DSGVTQTPKHLITATGQRVTLRCSPRSGDLSVYWYQQSLDQGLQFLIQYYNGEERAKGNILERFSAQQFPDLHSELNLSSLELGDSALYFCASSAGTVQPQHFGDGTRLSIL.

J is TRBJ2-3 and V is TRBV5-1; a weak D match, TRBD1 (6 bases). The CDR3 extends over 15 amino acids. The V end was cut by 4 bases, the J end by 4 bases, with 16 bases between. In germline, CDR1 is SGHRS, CDR2 YFSETQ. This CDR3 reads CASSPTGIRPDTQYF. The DNA for the CDR3 is TGCGCCAGCAGCCCGACAGGAATCCGCCCAGATACGCAGTATTTT.